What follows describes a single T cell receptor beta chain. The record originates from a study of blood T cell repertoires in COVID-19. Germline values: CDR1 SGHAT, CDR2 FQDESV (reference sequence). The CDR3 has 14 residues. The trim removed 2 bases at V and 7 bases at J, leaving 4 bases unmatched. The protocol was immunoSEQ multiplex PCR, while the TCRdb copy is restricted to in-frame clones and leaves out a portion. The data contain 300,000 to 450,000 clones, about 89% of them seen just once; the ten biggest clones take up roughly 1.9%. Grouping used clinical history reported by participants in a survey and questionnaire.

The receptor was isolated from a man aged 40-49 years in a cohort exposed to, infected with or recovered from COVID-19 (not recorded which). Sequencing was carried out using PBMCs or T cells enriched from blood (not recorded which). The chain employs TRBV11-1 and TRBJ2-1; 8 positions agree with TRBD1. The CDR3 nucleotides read TGTGCCAGCAGCTTACTACAGGGGGAGAATGAGCAGTTCTTC. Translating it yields CASSLLQGENEQFF.